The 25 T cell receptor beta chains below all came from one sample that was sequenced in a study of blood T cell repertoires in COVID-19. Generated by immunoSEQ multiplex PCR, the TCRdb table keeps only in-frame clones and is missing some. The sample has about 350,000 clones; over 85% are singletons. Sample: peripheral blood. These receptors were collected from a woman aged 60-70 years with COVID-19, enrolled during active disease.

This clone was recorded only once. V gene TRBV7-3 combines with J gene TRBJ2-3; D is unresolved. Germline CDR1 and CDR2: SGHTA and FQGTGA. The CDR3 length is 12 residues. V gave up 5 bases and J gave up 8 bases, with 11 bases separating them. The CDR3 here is CASSPQTGTQYF. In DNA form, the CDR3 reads TGTGCCAGCAGCCCCCAAACCGGTACGCAGTATTTT.

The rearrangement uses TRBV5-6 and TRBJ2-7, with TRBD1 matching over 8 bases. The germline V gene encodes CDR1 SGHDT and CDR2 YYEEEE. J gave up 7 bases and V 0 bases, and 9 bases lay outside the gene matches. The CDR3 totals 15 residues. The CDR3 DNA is TGTGCCAGCAGCTTGGTAGGCAGGGGGCGCCGGGAGCAGTACTTC. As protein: CASSLVGRGRREQYF. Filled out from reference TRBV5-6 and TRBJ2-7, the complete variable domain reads DAGVTQSPTHLIKTRGQQVTLRCSPKSGHDTVSWYQQALGQGPQFIFQYYEEEERQRGNFPDRFSGHQFPNYSSELNVNALLLGDSALYLCASSLVGRGRREQYFGPGTRLTVT.

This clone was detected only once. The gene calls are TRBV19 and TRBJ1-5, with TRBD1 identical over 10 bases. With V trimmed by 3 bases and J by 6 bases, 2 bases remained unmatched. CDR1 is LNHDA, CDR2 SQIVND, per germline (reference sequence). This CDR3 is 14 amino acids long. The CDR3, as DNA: TGTGCCAGTAGTATGACAGGGGGCGGTCAGCCCCAGCATTTT. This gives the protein CASSMTGGGQPQHF.

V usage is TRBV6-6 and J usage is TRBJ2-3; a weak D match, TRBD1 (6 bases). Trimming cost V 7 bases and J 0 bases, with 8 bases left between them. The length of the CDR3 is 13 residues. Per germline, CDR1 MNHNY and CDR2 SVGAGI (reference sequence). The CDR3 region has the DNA TGTGCCAGCAAAACAGGGAGCACAGATACGCAGTATTTT. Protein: CASKTGSTDTQYF.

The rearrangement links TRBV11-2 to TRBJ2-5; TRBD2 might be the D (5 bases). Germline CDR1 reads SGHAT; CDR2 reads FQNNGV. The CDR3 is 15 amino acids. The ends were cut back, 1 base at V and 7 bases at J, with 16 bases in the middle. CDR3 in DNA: TGTGCCAGCAGCTTAGCACGGGAAGGGCAAAGGACCCAGTACTTC. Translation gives CASSLAREGQRTQYF.

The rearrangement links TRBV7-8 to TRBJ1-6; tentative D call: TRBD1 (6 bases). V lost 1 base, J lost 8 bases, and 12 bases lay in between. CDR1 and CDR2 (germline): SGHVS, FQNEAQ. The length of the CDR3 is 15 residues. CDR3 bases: TGTGCCAGCAGCTTAGGGGGGGGCCGGGATTCACCCCTCCACTTT. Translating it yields CASSLGGGRDSPLHF.

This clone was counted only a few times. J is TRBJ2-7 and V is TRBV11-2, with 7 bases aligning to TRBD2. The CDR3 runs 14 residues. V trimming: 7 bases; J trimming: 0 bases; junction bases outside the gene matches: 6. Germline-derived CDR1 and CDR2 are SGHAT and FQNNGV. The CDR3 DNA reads TGTGCCAGCACCATTGGGAGGGCCTCCTACGAGCAGTACTTC. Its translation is CASTIGRASYEQYF. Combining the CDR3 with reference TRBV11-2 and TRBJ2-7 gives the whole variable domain EAGVAQSPRYKIIEKRQSVAFWCNPISGHATLYWYQQILGQGPKLLIQFQNNGVVDDSQLPKDRFSAERLKGVDSTLKIQPAKLEDSAVYLCASTIGRASYEQYFGPGTRLTVT.

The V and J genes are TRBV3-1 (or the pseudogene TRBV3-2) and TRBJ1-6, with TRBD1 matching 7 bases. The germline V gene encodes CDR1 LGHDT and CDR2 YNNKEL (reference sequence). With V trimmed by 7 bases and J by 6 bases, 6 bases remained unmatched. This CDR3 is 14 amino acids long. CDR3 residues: CASKLGQPNSPLHF. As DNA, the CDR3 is TGTGCCAGCAAATTGGGACAGCCTAATTCACCCCTCCACTTT.

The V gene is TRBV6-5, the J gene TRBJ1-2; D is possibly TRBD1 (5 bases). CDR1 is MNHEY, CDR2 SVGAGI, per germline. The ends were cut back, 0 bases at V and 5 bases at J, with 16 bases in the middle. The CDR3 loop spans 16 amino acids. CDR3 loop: CASSYSMSARVYGYTF. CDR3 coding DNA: TGTGCCAGCAGTTACTCGATGTCGGCCAGGGTTTATGGCTACACCTTC.

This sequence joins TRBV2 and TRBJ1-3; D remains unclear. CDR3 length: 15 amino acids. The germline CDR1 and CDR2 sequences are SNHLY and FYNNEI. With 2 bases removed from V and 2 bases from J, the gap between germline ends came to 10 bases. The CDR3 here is CASSEQDTAGNTIYF. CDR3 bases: TGTGCCAGCAGTGAACAAGACACCGCTGGAAACACCATATATTTT.

The CDR3 sequence is CASSTELGAYGYTF. The CDR3 DNA reads as TGTGCCAGCAGCACAGAGTTAGGGGCCTATGGCTACACCTTC. The rearrangement links TRBV2 to TRBJ1-2; perhaps TRBD1 as D (5 bases). The CDR3 loop spans 14 amino acids. V shed 6 bases and J shed 4 bases, with 15 bases lying between them. Germline-derived CDR1 and CDR2 are SNHLY and FYNNEI.

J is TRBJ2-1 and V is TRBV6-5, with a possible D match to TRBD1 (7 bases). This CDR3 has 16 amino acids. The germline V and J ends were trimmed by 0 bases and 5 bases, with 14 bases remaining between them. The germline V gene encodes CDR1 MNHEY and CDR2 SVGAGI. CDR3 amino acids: CASSYSPGGLNNEQFF. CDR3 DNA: TGTGCCAGCAGTTACTCGCCAGGGGGACTCAACAATGAGCAGTTCTTC.

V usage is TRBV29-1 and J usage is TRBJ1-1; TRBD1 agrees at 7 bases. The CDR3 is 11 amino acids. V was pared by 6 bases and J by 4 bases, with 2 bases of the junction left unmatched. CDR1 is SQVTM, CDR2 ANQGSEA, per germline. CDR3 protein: CSVTGFTEAFF. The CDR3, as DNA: TGCAGCGTGACAGGGTTCACTGAAGCTTTCTTT.

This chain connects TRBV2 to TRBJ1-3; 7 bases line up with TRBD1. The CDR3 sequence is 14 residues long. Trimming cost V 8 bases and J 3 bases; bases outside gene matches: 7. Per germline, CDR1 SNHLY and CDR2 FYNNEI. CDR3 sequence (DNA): TGTGCCAGCGGTCGGACAGGAGGTGGAAACACCATATATTTT. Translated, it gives CASGRTGGGNTIYF.

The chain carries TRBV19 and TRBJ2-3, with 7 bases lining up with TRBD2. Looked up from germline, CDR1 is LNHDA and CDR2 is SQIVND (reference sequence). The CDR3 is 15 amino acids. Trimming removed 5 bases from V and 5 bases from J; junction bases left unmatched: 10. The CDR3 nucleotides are TGTGCCAGTAGTTCACGTGGGGGGGACGGAGATACGCAGTATTTT. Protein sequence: CASSSRGGDGDTQYF.

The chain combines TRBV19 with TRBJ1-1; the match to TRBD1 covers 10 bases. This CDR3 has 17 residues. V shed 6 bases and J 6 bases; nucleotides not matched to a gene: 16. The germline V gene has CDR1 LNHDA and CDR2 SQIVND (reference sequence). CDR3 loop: CASRSGTGERFIPEAFF. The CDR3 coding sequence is TGTGCCAGTAGATCCGGGACAGGGGAGAGGTTTATCCCTGAAGCTTTCTTT.

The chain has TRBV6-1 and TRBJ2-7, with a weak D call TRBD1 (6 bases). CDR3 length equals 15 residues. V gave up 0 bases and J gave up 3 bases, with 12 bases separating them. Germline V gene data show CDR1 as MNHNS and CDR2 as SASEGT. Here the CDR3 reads CASSEAQGKRYEQYF. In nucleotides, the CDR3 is TGTGCCAGCAGTGAAGCACAGGGTAAACGCTACGAGCAGTACTTC.

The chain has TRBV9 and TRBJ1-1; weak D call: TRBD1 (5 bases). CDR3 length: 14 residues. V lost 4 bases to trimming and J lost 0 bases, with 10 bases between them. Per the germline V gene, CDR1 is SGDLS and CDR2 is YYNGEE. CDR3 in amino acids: CASSPTGMNTEAFF. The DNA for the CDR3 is TGTGCCAGCAGCCCCACAGGAATGAACACTGAAGCTTTCTTT. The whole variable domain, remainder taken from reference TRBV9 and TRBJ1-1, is DSGVTQTPKHLITATGQRVTLRCSPRSGDLSVYWYQQSLDQGLQFLIQYYNGEERAKGNILERFSAQQFPDLHSELNLSSLELGDSALYFCASSPTGMNTEAFFGQGTRLTVV.

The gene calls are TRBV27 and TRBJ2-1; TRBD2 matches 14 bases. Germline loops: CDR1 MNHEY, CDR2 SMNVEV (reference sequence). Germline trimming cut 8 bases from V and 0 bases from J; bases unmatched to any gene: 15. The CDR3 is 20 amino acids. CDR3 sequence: CASRRETGTSGGLSYNEQFF. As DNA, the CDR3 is TGTGCCAGCCGAAGGGAAACCGGGACTAGCGGGGGACTCTCCTACAATGAGCAGTTCTTC.

The CDR3 nucleotides are TGTGCCAGCAGCCAAGAGCAGTTCGTCCATAATTCACCCCTCCACTTT. It translates to CASSQEQFVHNSPLHF. This chain links TRBV3-1 (or the pseudogene TRBV3-2) with TRBJ1-6; no clear D gene. The germline CDR1 and CDR2 sequences are LGHDT and YNNKEL (reference sequence). The ends were cut back, 0 bases at V and 5 bases at J, with 11 bases in the middle. CDR3 size: 16 residues.

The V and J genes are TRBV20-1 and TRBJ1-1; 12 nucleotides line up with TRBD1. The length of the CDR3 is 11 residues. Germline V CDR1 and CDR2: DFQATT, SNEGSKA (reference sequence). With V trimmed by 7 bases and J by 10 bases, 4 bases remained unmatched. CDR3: CSGGTGGSAFF. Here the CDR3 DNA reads TGCAGTGGCGGGACAGGGGGCTCAGCTTTCTTT.

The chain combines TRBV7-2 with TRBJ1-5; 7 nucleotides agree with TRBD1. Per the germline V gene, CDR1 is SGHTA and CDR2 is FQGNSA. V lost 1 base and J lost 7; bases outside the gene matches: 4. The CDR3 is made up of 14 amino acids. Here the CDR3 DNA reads TGTGCCAGCAGCTTAGGGCAGGGGGTCCAGCCCCAGCATTTT. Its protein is CASSLGQGVQPQHF.

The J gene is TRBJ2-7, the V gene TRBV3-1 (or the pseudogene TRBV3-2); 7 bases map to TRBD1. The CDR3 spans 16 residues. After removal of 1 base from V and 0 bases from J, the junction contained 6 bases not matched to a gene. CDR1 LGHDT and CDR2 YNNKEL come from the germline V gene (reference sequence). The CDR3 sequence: CASSQVEQGISYEQYF. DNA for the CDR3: TGTGCCAGCAGCCAAGTAGAACAGGGGATCTCCTACGAGCAGTACTTC.

The CDR3 DNA follows: TGTGCCAGCAGCTTAGGTGCGGGAGGAGGCAATCAGCCCCAGCATTTT. Its protein is CASSLGAGGGNQPQHF. This chain uses TRBV7-9 with TRBJ1-5; D is unresolved. The CDR3 runs to 16 residues. Germline-derived CDR1 and CDR2 are SEHNR and FQNEAQ (reference sequence). V was shortened by 1 base and J by 2 bases, with 12 bases between the two germline ends.

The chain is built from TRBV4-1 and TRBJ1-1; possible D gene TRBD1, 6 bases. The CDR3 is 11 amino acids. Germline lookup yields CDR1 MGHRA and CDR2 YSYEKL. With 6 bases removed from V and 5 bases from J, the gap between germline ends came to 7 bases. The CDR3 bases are TGCGCCAGCAGGCAGGGGACTGAAGCTTTCTTT. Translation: CASRQGTEAFF.